This TCR beta chain was identified in a study of blood T cells in healthy people across ages (dated by TCRdb to 2014 to 2015). Turning to the overall study: Template switching captured roughly one uniquely barcoded TCR beta cDNA molecule per two T cells in model experiments. The study measured age-related changes in TCR beta repertoire diversity using deep sequencing normalized with unique cDNA molecular identifiers. The donors were split into four age groups: young (average roughly 15 years), middle-aged (roughly 39), aged (roughly 68) and long-lived (roughly 77). Using the same blood draw, the study looked at two additional independent replicas of 1 million unique cDNA reads for two donors, one aged 18 to 30 and the other aged 80 or older.

This clonotype was counted many times. The clone's antigen remains unknown. Base-call qualities are not available, and no considerably larger clone is one nucleotide away. Donors were roughly 40 systemically healthy Caucasian individuals from Russia aged about 6 to 100 years. Each donor gave 8 to 10 milliliters of peripheral blood, collected into EDTA-treated Vacutainer tubes. Ficoll-Paque density-gradient centrifugation was used to isolate PBMCs, with at least 7 million per sample. Total RNA was extracted from PBMCs with Trizol reagent, with at least 6 micrograms obtained per sample. Naive CD45RAhigh/CD27high T cell percentages were measured by flow cytometry on a PBMC aliquot from every donor. There are 12 amino acids in the CDR3, from cysteine to phenylalanine inclusive. Solely the CDR3 DNA is kept, with 36 bases framed from the first base. Sequences ENHRY (CDR1) and SYGVKD (CDR2) are obtained from the germline V gene. Trimming costs V 7 bases and J 4 bases, and their ends lie 10 bases apart.

Library prep was done by 5' RACE. Sequencing instrument: Illumina HiSeq 2500. A second roughly 7 to 12 cycle PCR used a sample-barcoded 5' primer and a J-beta primer mix. A template-switch 5' adaptor carrying 12 random nucleotides introduced a unique molecular identifier onto each TCR beta cDNA molecule. Each sample yielded at least 2.5 million CDR3-containing paired-end reads. The Mint cDNA synthesis kit, primed by a TRBC-specific oligonucleotide, was used to synthesize first-strand cDNA from all RNA. Following uracil-DNA glycosylase treatment, all cDNA underwent a first 18-cycle PCR with the universal primers M1SS and BC2_uni_R. On the authors' methods: Normalization of each sample was performed by random selection of 1 million high-quality reads, each carrying a distinct molecular identifier. Instead of being binned into consensus sequences, reads with shared molecular identifiers were discarded. MiTCR, with a Q25 quality threshold and the strictest error-elimination algorithm, was used for CDR3 identification, clonotype clustering and error correction. A nonparametric unseen species model with Euler transformation was used to estimate lower-bound total TCR beta diversity. The public reads were reprocessed in TCRdb via fastp at Q25 and MiXCR, keeping in-frame beta chains. Under each unique CDR3 protein, matching rows form one entry showing the most common genes and DNA. TCRdb's processing, not the study's, gives the V and J calls here. The sample table records some 890,000 distinct CDR3 sequences; approximately 32% of these occur just once. The ten largest clonotypes hold 9.5% to 13% of the sample.

Broad study findings and their caveats: The percentage of naive T cells measured by flow cytometry correlated strongly with observed TCR beta diversity. The CMV infection status of donors was not known, potentially confounding age-related changes in expanded clonotypes. Bulk unsorted PBMC profiling prevented conclusive comparison of naive and antigen-experienced compartments. Total diversity estimates from one million sequenced T cells were considered lower bounds and underestimates. Compared with the aged group, more naive CD4+ T cells, fewer expanded clones and increased TCR diversity were shown by the long-lived group, suggesting age selection. As age increased, observed TCR beta diversity per million T cells dropped in a roughly linear way, and a significant reduction was already evident by age about 40.

These data also formed part of another study, on T cells of mothers and their children. The second investigation adds: Nine systemically healthy Caucasian individuals served as donors, namely three mothers together with their six children. cDNA synthesis consumed the entire amount of extracted RNA, loaded at approximately 1.6 ug RNA in each 15 ul reaction. In the second PCR, the M1S primer added sample barcodes and 2-4 random nucleotides. Over 8.5 million TCR beta CDR3 reads came from each mother, compared with approximately 2.8 million reads from each child. Thymic selection shapes the output of TCR recombination in a similar way in related and unrelated pairs, and inherited differences have a minor effect. Related mother-child pairs always showed normalized repertoire overlap that was slightly higher than in unrelated mother-child pairs, though the difference was never significant. Persistent microchimeric T cell clones were not detected, at a sensitivity of approximately 100 clones per million clonotypes. Deep NGS was used in the study to compare the TCR beta repertoires of mothers and children and to look for features that separate related mother-child pairs from unrelated individuals. On average, the children were approximately 12 +/- 4 years old, while the mothers were around 42 +/- 4 years old. After adapter ligation was performed with NEBNext reagents, the libraries were sequenced on an Illumina HiSeq 2000 with 100+100 nt paired-end reads. Mother and child libraries were prepared a month apart and sequenced in separate runs to prevent cross-contamination. Each donor had between 500,000 and 2,000,000 distinct TCR beta clonotypes identified. Naive TCR beta clonotypes were estimated from low-frequency clonotypes matched to each donor's FACS-determined naive share, without sorting.

The receptor comes from a woman in her thirties or forties in good health. The chain is encoded by TRBV10-3 joined to TRBJ1-2, with no confident D gene call. Sequencing was performed on blood. The DNA reads TGTGCCATCATGGAGCTCTCCTATGGCTACACCTTC. This translates into CAIMELSYGYTF.